The 13 T cell receptor beta chains below all came from one sample that was sequenced in a study of OX40 agonist ivuxolimab in advanced cancers. Method: immunoSEQ multiplex PCR; TCRdb's copy keeps in-frame clones and lacks some. The sample contains 72,000 or so clones, 80% to 90% of which appear only once. Sequencing was performed on CD4+ or CD8+ T cells sorted from blood, taken in a trial of the OX40 agonist ivuxolimab. These receptors were collected from an adult with an advanced solid tumor such as melanoma, head and neck, liver or kidney cancer.

This chain joins TRBV4-3 and TRBJ2-3, with 7 nucleotides matching TRBD2. The junction had 7 bases not matched to a gene; V was cut back by 2 bases and J by 2 bases. Germline V gene lookup returns CDR1 LGHNA and CDR2 YSLEER. The CDR3 loop spans 16 amino acids. Here the CDR3 DNA reads TGCGCCAGCAGCCAATCGGCTAGCGGACCCACAGATACGCAGTATTTT. Its translation is CASSQSASGPTDTQYF.

DNA for the CDR3: TGTGCCAGCAACTTTAATCCAGGGGGCATCTACGTCTACGAGCAGTACTTC. Translated: CASNFNPGGIYVYEQYF. The V and J genes are TRBV11-3 and TRBJ2-7; 8 bases map to TRBD1. V shed 7 bases, J shed 3 bases, and the junction held 17 bases outside the gene matches. The CDR3 loop spans 17 amino acids. Germline V CDR1 and CDR2: SGHNT, YENEEA.

The chain joins TRBV27 to TRBJ2-7; perhaps D is TRBD1 or TRBD2 (6 bases each). The length of the CDR3 is 14 residues. Germline V CDR1 and CDR2: MNHEY, SMNVEV (reference sequence). Trimming took 7 bases from V and 2 from J, leaving 15 bases between them. CDR3 nucleotide sequence: TGTGCCAGCATAAGGGCGGGACAAGCCTACGAGCAGTACTTC. It encodes CASIRAGQAYEQYF.

V is TRBV4-3 and J is TRBJ2-5, with 12 bases identical to TRBD2. CDR1 is LGHNA and CDR2 is YSLEER in the germline V gene. There are 19 residues in the CDR3. The V segment lost 0 bases and the J segment 5 bases; nucleotides outside the gene matches: 13. CDR3 in DNA: TGCGCCAGCAGCCAAGAACTACTAGCGGGAGGATTATCTCTGGAGACCCAGTACTTC. The encoded protein is CASSQELLAGGLSLETQYF.

This clone turned up a few times. The rearrangement links TRBV10-3 to TRBJ2-2, with 8 bases that match TRBD1. The CDR3 totals 13 residues. J gave up 7 bases and V 6 bases, and 4 bases lay outside the gene matches. CDR1 ENHRY and CDR2 SYGVKD come from the germline V gene. CDR3 bases: TGTGCCATCAGGGAACAGGGGGTCGGGGAGCTGTTTTTT. Protein sequence: CAIREQGVGELFF.

The chain combines TRBV23-1 with TRBJ2-2; no clear D gene. TRBV23-1 is given ORF status, its function remaining uncertain. V lost 4 bases, J lost 0 bases, and 3 bases lay in between. CDR3 length: 13 amino acids. CDR3 protein: CASSPTNTGELFF. The CDR3 DNA reads TGCGCCAGCAGTCCTACGAACACCGGGGAGCTGTTTTTT.

The rearrangement links TRBV27 to TRBJ2-3, with D possibly called TRBD1 or TRBD2 (5 bases each). CDR1 and CDR2 from the germline V gene are MNHEY and SMNVEV (reference sequence). The CDR3 extends over 14 amino acids. The V and J ends lost 6 bases and 2 bases respectively, with 12 bases between them. CDR3 region: CASRLGTYTDTQYF. CDR3 coding DNA: TGTGCCAGCAGACTAGGGACGTACACAGATACGCAGTATTTT.

CDR3 region: CASSAVPTRSNYGYTF. DNA of the CDR3: TGTGCCAGTAGTGCCGTCCCGACACGCTCTAACTATGGCTACACCTTC. The V and J genes are TRBV19 and TRBJ1-2, with D unresolved. The CDR3 loop spans 16 amino acids. V lost 5 bases, J lost 0 bases, and 16 bases lay in between. CDR1 is LNHDA, CDR2 SQIVND, per germline (reference sequence). Full variable domain (outside the CDR3, taken from reference TRBV19 and TRBJ1-2): DGGITQSPKYLFRKEGQNVTLSCEQNLNHDAMYWYRQDPGQGLRLIYYSQIVNDFQKGDIAEGYSVSREKKESFPLTVTSAQKNPTAFYLCASSAVPTRSNYGYTFGSGTRLTVV.

The V and J genes are TRBV2 and TRBJ1-6; 8 bases match TRBD1. Unmatched junction bases numbered 6, after V lost 7 bases and J lost 7 bases. The CDR3 extends over 14 amino acids. The V gene's germline CDR1 is SNHLY and CDR2 FYNNEI. CDR3 coding DNA: TGTGCCAGCAACCGGGACAGGCTGAATTCACCCCTCCACTTT. Protein sequence: CASNRDRLNSPLHF. Variable domain in full (rest from reference TRBV2 and TRBJ1-6): EPEVTQTPSHQVTQMGQEVILRCVPISNHLYFYWYRQILGQKVEFLVSFYNNEISEKSEIFDDQFSVERPDGSNFTLKIRSTKLEDSAMYFCASNRDRLNSPLHFGNGTRLTVT.

This clone was observed a handful of times. The V gene is TRBV5-6, the J gene TRBJ1-5; D remains ambiguous. Germline V CDR1 and CDR2: SGHDT, YYEEEE. V lost 4 bases to trimming and J lost 4 bases, with 9 bases between them. This CDR3 contains 13 residues. The CDR3 loop is CASSRWLNQPQHF. Here the CDR3 DNA reads TGTGCCAGCAGCCGTTGGCTTAATCAGCCCCAGCATTTT.

The chain is built from TRBV6-5 and TRBJ2-7; the D gene is possibly TRBD2 (5 bases). The CDR3 has 14 residues. CDR1 and CDR2 (germline): MNHEY, SVGAGI. V was clipped by 0 bases and J by 4 bases, with 10 bases between them. This CDR3 is CASSYSGRGYEQYF. In DNA, the CDR3 is TGTGCCAGCAGTTACTCTGGCAGAGGGTACGAGCAGTACTTC.

This chain joins TRBV10-3 and TRBJ1-2; D is unresolved. Trimming pared 0 bases from V and 7 bases from J, leaving 12 bases between. The V gene's germline CDR1 is ENHRY and CDR2 SYGVKD. The CDR3 is 14 amino acids. DNA for the CDR3: TGTGCCATCAGTGAGTCTACGGGTGATGTTGGCTACACCTTC. Translated: CAISESTGDVGYTF.

The chain couples TRBV12-5 to TRBJ2-2; perhaps D is TRBD1 or TRBD2 (6 bases each). This CDR3 is 16 amino acids long. The germline gives CDR1 LGHNT, CDR2 FRNRAP. V lost 3 bases and J lost 6, with 17 bases in between. CDR3 nucleotide sequence: TGTGCTAGTGGTTTTGGGGGGCAGGGGATACCCGGGGAGCTGTTTTTT. Translation: CASGFGGQGIPGELFF.